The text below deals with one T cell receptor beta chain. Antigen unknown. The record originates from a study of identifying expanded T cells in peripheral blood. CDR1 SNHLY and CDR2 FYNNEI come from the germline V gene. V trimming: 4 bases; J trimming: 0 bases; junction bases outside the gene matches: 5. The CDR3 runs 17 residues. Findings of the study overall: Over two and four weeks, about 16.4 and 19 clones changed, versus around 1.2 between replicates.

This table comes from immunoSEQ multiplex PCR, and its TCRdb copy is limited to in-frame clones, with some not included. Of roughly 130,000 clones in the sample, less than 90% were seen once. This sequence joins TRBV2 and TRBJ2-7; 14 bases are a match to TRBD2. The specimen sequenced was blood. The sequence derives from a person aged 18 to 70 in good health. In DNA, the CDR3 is TGTGCCAGCAGTGTGGGGACTAGCGGGGGCCGCTCCTACGAGCAGTACTTC. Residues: CASSVGTSGGRSYEQYF.